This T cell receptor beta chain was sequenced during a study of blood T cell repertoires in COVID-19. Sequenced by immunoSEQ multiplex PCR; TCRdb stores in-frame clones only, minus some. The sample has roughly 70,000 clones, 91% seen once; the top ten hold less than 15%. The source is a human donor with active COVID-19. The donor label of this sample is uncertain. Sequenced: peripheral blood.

As DNA, the CDR3 is TGTGCCAGCAGTCCCGGACTGATCTCTGGAAACACCATATATTTT. Protein: CASSPGLISGNTIYF. The chain is built from TRBV28 and TRBJ1-3; D remains ambiguous. With 5 bases removed from V and 0 bases from J, the gap between germline ends came to 11 bases. This CDR3 contains 15 residues. Germline V gene lookup returns CDR1 MDHEN and CDR2 SYDVKM. The variable domain in full, with the rest retrieved from reference TRBV28 and TRBJ1-3, is DVKVTQSSRYLVKRTGEKVFLECVQDMDHENMFWYRQDPGLGLRLIYFSYDVKMKEKGDIPEGYSVSREKKERFSLILESASTNQTSMYLCASSPGLISGNTIYFGEGSWLTVV.